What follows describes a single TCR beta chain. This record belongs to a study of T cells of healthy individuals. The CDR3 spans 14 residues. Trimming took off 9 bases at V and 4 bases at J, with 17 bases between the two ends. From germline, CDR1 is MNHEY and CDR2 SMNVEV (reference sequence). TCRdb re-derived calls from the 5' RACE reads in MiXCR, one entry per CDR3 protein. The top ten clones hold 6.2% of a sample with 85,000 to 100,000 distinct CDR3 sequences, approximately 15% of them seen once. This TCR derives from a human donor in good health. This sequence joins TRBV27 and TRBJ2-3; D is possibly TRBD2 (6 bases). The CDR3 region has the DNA TGTGCCAGTAAGACGGGACTCCCTCCAGATACGCAGTATTTT. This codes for CASKTGLPPDTQYF.